This T cell receptor (beta chain) was sequenced in a study of identical twins. Study conclusions and caveats: Models came in too low on out-of-frame TCR alpha sharing in monozygotic twins. Weaker excess twin sharing was observed in beta out-of-frame sequences. Clonotypes of the beta chain that were abundant in cord blood carried fewer insertions (memory repertoires showed none).

In the case of this clonotype: The antigen remains unidentified.

TCRdb re-called the 5' RACE reads with MiXCR, one entry per CDR3 protein. The sample has under 350,000 distinct CDR3 sequences, just under 9.5% seen once. The sample was also linked to a second study, of yellow fever vaccine responses in identical twins. That investigation notes: As reported, the vaccine T cell response of twins seemed partly convergent and partly personalized.

This clonotype was obtained from a woman between 18 and 29 years old in good health. Sequencing was carried out using CD8+ T cells sorted from blood.

The CDR3 sequence is CASSQGQGAGGELFF. DNA of the CDR3: TGCGCCAGCAGCCAGGGACAGGGGGCGGGCGGGGAGCTGTTTTTT. The chain joins TRBV4-3 to TRBJ2-2; 12 nucleotides agree with TRBD1. J lost 7 bases, V lost 3 bases, and 3 bases had no gene match. Germline CDR1 reads LGHNA; CDR2 reads YSLEER. This CDR3 has 15 residues.